Here is one TCR beta chain with its context. Germline CDR1 is SGHRS and CDR2 is YFSETQ. V dropped 1 base and J dropped 3 bases, with 11 bases sitting between them. This CDR3 spans 14 amino acids. This specimen belongs to a study of T cells in Graves' hyperthyroidism and ophthalmopathy. TCR beta CDR3 regions were amplified from RNA. HTBI primers were the set used in a first-round RT-PCR of the TCR CDR3. TCRdb used MiXCR to reprocess the multiplex PCR reads, holding one entry per CDR3 protein. Of about 290,000 distinct CDR3 sequences in the sample, approximately 16% were seen once. The chain combines TRBV5-1 with TRBJ2-7; D gene ambiguous. The sample taken for sequencing was blood. This clonotype was sampled from a man younger than 40 with Graves' hyperthyroidism. The CDR3 DNA is TGCGCCAGCAGCTTGCAAGTAGCCTACTACGAGCAGTACTTC. It specifies CASSLQVAYYEQYF.